This TCR beta chain appears in the sequencing data of a study of cytomegalovirus exposure and HLA in healthy donors. Study observations and caveats: The CMV antigen specificity of a few CMV-associated chains was confirmed through in vitro analysis.

Germline-derived CDR1 and CDR2 are ENHRY and SYGVKD. The CDR3 sequence is 14 residues long. V gave up 11 bases and J gave up 3 bases, with 17 bases separating them. The PCR employed 60 Vbeta primers together with 13 Jbeta primers. The protocol was immunoSEQ multiplex PCR, while the TCRdb copy is restricted to in-frame clones and leaves out a portion. The table shows 150,000 to 200,000 clones, with around four fifths occurring only once. Healthy bone marrow donors supplied every sample. Worth noting for this clone: The antigen is not known.

This receptor was identified in a man aged 45-60 years in good health and CMV-seropositive. The J gene is TRBJ1-5, the V gene TRBV10-3; weak D call: TRBD1 (5 bases). The sequencing input was PBMCs. CDR3 amino acids: CASGMGGFNQPQHF. CDR3 nucleotide sequence: TGTGCCTCCGGAATGGGGGGGTTCAATCAGCCCCAGCATTTT.